This T cell receptor beta chain was profiled in a study of human CD8 memory T cell subsets. Scientists made TCR beta libraries using UMI-labeled 5' RACE. TCRdb re-called the 5' RACE reads; every CDR3 protein appears as one record, without DNA. The specimen's table records about 17,000 distinct CDR3 sequences. The germline CDR1 and CDR2 sequences are SGHAT and FQNNGV. The CDR3 is 14 amino acids. As regards this clonotype: The antigen remains undetermined.

Overall study findings and caveats: Sequencing was confined to T cell receptor beta chains in the study. Chao1 estimates suggested higher diversity in stem-like memory T cells than in precursor exhausted T cells.

For stem-like memory CD8+ T cells (TSTEM), the phenotype was CCR7+ PD-1- TIGIT-. A negative magnetic separation step was used to enrich total CD8+ T cells. The rearrangement joins TRBV11-2 to TRBJ2-5. Sequenced: CD8+ stem-like memory T cells (TSCM and TCM) sorted from PBMCs. Regarding subset: stem-like memory CD8 T cells (TSTEM), CCR7+ PD-1- TIGIT-. The source of this sequence is a human donor in good health. CDR3: CASSSWDPSQTQYF.